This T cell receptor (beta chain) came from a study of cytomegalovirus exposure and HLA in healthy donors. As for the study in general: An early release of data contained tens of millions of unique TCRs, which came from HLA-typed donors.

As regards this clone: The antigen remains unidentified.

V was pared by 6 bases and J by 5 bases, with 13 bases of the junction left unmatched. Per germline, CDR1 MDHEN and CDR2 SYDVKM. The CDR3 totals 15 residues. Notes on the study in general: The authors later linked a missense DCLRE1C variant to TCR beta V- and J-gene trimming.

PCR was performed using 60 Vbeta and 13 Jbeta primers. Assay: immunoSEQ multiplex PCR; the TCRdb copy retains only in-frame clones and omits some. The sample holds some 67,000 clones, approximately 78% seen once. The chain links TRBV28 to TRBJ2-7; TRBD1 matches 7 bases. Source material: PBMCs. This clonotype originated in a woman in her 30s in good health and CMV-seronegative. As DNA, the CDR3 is TGTGCCAGCAGCCCGACAGGGACGCCGACCGACGAGCAGTACTTC. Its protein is CASSPTGTPTDEQYF.